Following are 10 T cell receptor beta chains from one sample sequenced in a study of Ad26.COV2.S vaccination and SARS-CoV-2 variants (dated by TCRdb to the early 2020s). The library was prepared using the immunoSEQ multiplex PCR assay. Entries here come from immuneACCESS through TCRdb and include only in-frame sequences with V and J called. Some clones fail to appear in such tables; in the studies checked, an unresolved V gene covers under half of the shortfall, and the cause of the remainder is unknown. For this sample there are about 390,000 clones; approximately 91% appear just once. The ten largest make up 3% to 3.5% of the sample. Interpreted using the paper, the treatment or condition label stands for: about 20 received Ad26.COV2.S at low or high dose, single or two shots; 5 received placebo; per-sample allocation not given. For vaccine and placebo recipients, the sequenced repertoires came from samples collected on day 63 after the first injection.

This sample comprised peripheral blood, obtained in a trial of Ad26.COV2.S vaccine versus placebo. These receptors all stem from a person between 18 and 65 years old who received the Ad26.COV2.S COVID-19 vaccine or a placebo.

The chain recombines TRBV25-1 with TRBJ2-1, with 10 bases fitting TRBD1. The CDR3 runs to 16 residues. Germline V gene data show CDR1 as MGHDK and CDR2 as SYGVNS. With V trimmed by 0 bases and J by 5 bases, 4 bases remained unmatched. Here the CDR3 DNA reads TGTGCCAGCAGTGAATACTCCGGGACAGGGGACAATGAGCAGTTCTTC. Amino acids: CASSEYSGTGDNEQFF.

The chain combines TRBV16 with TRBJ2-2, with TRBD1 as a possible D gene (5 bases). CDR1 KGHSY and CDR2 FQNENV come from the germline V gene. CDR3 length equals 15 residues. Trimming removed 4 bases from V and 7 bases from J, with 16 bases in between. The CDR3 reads CASSRQGPDDGELFF. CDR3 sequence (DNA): TGTGCCAGCAGCCGGCAGGGCCCGGATGACGGGGAGCTGTTTTTT. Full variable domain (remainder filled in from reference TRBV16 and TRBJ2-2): GEEVAQTPKHLVRGEGQKAKLYCAPIKGHSYVFWYQQVLKNEFKFLISFQNENVFDETGMPKERFSAKCLPNSPCSLEIQATKLEDSAVYFCASSRQGPDDGELFFGEGSRLTVL.

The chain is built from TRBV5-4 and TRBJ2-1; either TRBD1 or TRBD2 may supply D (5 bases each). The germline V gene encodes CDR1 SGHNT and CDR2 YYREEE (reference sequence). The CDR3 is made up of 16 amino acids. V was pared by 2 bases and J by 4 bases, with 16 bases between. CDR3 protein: CASSFTIGGGYNEQFF. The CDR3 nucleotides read TGTGCCAGCAGCTTTACTATTGGGGGTGGGTACAATGAGCAGTTCTTC.

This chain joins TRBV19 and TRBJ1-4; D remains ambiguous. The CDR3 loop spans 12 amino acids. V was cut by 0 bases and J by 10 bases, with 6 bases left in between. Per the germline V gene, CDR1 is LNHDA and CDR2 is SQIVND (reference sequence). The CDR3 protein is CASSIERTKLFF. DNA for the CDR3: TGTGCCAGTAGTATAGAGCGGACAAAACTGTTTTTT.

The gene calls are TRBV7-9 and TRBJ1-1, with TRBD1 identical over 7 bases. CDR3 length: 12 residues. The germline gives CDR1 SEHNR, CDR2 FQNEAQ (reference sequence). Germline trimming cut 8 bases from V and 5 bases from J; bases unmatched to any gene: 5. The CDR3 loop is CASGSGGTEAFF. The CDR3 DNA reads TGTGCCAGCGGATCAGGGGGAACTGAAGCTTTCTTT. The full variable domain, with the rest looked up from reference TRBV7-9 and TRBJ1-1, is DTGVSQNPRHKITKRGQNVTFRCDPISEHNRLYWYRQTLGQGPEFLTYFQNEAQLEKSRLLSDRFSAERPKGSFSTLEIQRTEQGDSAMYLCASGSGGTEAFFGQGTRLTVV.

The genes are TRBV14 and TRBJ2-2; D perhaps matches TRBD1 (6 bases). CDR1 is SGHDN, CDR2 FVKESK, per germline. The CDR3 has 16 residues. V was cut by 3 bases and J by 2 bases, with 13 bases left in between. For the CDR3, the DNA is TGTGCCAGCAGCCACCTGACAGGATTCAACACCGGGGAGCTGTTTTTT. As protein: CASSHLTGFNTGELFF. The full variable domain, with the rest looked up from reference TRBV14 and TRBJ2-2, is EAGVTQFPSHSVIEKGQTVTLRCDPISGHDNLYWYRRVMGKEIKFLLHFVKESKQDESGMPNNRFLAERTGGTYSTLKVQPAELEDSGVYFCASSHLTGFNTGELFFGEGSRLTVL.

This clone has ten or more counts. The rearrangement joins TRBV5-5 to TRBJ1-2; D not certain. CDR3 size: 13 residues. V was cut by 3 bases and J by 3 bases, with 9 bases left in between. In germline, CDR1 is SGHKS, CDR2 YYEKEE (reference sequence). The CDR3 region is CASSSRLYYGYTF. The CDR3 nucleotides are TGTGCCAGCAGCTCTAGACTCTACTATGGCTACACCTTC.

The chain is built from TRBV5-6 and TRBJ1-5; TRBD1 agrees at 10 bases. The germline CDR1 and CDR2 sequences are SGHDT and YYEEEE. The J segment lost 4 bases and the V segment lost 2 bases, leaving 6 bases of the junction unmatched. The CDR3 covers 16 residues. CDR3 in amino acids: CASSFGTGEVNQPQHF. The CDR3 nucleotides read TGTGCCAGCAGCTTTGGGACAGGGGAAGTTAATCAGCCCCAGCATTTT.

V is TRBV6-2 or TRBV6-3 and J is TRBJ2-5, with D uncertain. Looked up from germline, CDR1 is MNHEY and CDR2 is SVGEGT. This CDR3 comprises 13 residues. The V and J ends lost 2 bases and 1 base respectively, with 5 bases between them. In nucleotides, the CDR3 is TGTGCCAGCAGTTACCAGTTCCAAGAGACCCAGTACTTC. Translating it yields CASSYQFQETQYF.

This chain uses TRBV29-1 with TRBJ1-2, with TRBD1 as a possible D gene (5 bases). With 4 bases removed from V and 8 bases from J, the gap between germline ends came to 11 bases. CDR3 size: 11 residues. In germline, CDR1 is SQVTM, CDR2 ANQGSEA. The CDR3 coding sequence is TGCAGCGTTGTAAGAGGGGACGGCTACACCTTC. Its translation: CSVVRGDGYTF. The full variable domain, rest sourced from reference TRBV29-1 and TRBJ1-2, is SAVISQKPSRDICQRGTSLTIQCQVDSQVTMMFWYRQQPGQSLTLIATANQGSEATYESGFVIDKFPISRPNLTFSTLTVSNMSPEDSSIYLCSVVRGDGYTFGSGTRLTVV.